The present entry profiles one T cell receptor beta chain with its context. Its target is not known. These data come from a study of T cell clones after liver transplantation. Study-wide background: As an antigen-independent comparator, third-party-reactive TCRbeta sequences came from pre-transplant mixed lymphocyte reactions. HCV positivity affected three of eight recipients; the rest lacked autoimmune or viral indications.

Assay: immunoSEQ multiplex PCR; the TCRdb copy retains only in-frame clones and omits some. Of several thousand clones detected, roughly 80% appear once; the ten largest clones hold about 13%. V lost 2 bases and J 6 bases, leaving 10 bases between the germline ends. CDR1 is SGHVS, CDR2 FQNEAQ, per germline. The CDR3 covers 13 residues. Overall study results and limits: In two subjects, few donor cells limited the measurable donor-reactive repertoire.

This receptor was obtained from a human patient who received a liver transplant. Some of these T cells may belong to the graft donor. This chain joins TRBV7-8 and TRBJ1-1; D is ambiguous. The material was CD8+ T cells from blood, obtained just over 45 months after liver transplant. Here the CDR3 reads CASSLMVSAEAFF. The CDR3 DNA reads TGTGCCAGCAGCTTAATGGTCAGCGCTGAAGCTTTCTTT.